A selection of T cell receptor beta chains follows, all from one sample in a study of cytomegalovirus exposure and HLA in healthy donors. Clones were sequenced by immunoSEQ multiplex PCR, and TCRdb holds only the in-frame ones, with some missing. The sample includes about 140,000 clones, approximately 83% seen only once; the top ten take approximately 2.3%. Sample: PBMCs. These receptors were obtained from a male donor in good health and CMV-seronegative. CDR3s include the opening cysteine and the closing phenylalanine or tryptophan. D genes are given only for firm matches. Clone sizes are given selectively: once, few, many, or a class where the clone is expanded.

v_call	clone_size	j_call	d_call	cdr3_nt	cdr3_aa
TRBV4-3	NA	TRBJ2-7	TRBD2	TGCGCCAGCAGCCCCCTTTGGGGGGGCTACGAGCAGTACTTC	CASSPLWGGYEQYF
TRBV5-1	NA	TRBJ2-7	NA	TGCGCCAGCAGTGCGGACTACGAGCAGTACTTC	CASSADYEQYF
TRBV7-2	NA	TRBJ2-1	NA	TGTGCCAGCAGCTTAAATCCCCTGTTGGACAGCGTCGTCTACAATGAGCAGTTCTTC	CASSLNPLLDSVVYNEQFF
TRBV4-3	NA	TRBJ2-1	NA	TGCGCCAGCAGCCAAGAAGGGGGAACCTCCTACAATGAGCAGTTCTTC	CASSQEGGTSYNEQFF
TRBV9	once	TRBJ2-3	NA	TGTGCCAGCCCGCTGTGGGACAGGGGCCTCCGGATAGCGGGAGGGTCTAGCACAGATACGCAGTATTTT	CASPLWDRGLRIAGGSSTDTQYF
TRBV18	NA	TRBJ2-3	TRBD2	TGTGCCAGCTCACCGGGACTAGCGGCAGATACGCAGTATTTT	CASSPGLAADTQYF
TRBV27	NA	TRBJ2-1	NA	TGTGCCAGCAGTTACCGGGGGAGGCCCCGCTCCTACAATGAGCAGTTCTTC	CASSYRGRPRSYNEQFF
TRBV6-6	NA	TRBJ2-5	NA	TGTGCCAGCAGTTACTCGGGAGGACGGGAGACCCAGTACTTC	CASSYSGGRETQYF
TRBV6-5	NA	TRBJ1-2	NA	TGTGCCAGCAGGTCGAGCGAGTCGGGTGGCTACACCTTC	CASRSSESGGYTF
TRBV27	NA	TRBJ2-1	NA	TGTGCCAGCAGTTTCTACCCCGGGGGTGTTTACAATGAGCAGTTCTTC	CASSFYPGGVYNEQFF
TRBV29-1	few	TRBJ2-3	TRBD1	TGCAGCGTCGACAGGGTCTCGGATACGCAGTATTTT	CSVDRVSDTQYF
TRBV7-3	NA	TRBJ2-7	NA	TGTGCCAGCAGCCCCTCTATCGGGGGATATCACGAGCAGTACTTC	CASSPSIGGYHEQYF
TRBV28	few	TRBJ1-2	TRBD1	TGTGCCAGCAGATCTACCGGGACAGCCAACTATGGCTACACCTTC	CASRSTGTANYGYTF
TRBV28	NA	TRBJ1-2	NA	TGTGCCAGCAGTTGGCGAGGGGCGGGGGAGGGCTACACCTTC	CASSWRGAGEGYTF
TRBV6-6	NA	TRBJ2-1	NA	TGTGCCAGCAGTTACCAGGGATCCTACAATGAGCAGTTCTTC	CASSYQGSYNEQFF
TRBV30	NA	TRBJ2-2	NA	TGTGCCTGGAGTGTACGGACTTCCGGGGAGCTGTTTTTT	CAWSVRTSGELFF
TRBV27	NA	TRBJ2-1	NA	TGTGCCAGCAGTTCCCTCTCCGATTGGAGCTCCTACAATGAGCAGTTCTTC	CASSSLSDWSSYNEQFF
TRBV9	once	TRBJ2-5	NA	TGTGCCAGCAGCGTAGGAATACTCCCCGGAGAGACCCAGTACTTC	CASSVGILPGETQYF
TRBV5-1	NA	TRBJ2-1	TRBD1	TGCGCCAGCAGCCCCATGAATACAGGGGGAGAGTTCTTC	CASSPMNTGGEFF
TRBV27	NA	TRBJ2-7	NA	TGTGCCAGCAGTTTGGGCGATGAAACCTACGAGCAGTACTTC	CASSLGDETYEQYF
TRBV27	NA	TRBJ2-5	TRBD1	TGTGCCAGCAGTTTGATTCTCGGGACAGGGCTACGGGAGCAGTACTTC	CASSLILGTGLREQYF
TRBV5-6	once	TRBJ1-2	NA	TGTGCCAGCAGCTTGAAAGGGGGTCGAGACTATGGCTACACCTTC	CASSLKGGRDYGYTF
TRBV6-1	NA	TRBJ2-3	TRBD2	TGTGCCGGGGGACTAGCGTACACAGATACGCAGTATTTT	CAGGLAYTDTQYF
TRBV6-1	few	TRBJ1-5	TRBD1	TGTGCCAGCAGTGAAGGAGGGGGCAGAGGTCAGCCCCAGCATTTT	CASSEGGGRGQPQHF
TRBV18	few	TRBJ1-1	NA	TGTGCCAGCTCGAGACAGACACCCTTGAACACTGAAGCTTTCTTT	CASSRQTPLNTEAFF
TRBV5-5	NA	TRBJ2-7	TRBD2	TGTGCCAGCAGCTTGGTAGGGACTAGTAACTACGAGCAGTACTTC	CASSLVGTSNYEQYF
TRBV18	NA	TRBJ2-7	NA	TGTGCCAGCTCACCGGGCAGGGGGGACGAGCAGTACTTC	CASSPGRGDEQYF
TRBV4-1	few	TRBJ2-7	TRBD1	TGCGCCAGCAGCCGGGACAGGAGCTACGAGCAGTACTTC	CASSRDRSYEQYF
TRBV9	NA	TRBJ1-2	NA	TGTGCCAGCAGCGTAGGGTCGGGACATATCTATGGCTACACCTTC	CASSVGSGHIYGYTF
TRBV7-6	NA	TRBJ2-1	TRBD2	TGTGCCAGCAGCTTAGGACTAGCGGGGGAGTACAATGAGCAGTTCTTC	CASSLGLAGEYNEQFF
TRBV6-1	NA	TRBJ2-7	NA	TGTGCCAGCTCAGGGTTTGGGGCCTACGAGCAGTACTTC	CASSGFGAYEQYF
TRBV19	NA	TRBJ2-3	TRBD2	TGTGCCAGTAGTTCACCGACTAGCGGCTACACAGATACGCAGTATTTT	CASSSPTSGYTDTQYF
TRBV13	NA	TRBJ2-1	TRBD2	TGTGCCAGCAGCCCGACTAGCGGGCCGAGTTTTTTCTTC	CASSPTSGPSFFF
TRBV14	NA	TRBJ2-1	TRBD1	TGTGCCAGCAGCCGGCTGACAGGGTTACGGACAAATGAGCAGTTCTTC	CASSRLTGLRTNEQFF
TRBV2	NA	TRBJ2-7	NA	TGTGCCAGCAGTGAACAGGGCCTGCGCCTCTACGAGCAGTACTTC	CASSEQGLRLYEQYF
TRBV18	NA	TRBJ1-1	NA	TGTGCCAGCTCACCTTCCAGGGCTGAAGCTTTCTTT	CASSPSRAEAFF
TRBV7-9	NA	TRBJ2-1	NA	TGTGCCAGCAGCAGAGGCGGGTTAAGCGGGGAGCAGTTCTTC	CASSRGGLSGEQFF
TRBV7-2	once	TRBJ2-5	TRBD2	TGTGCCAGCAGCTTAGGACTAGCGGGGCCTTACTCGGAGACCCAGTACTTC	CASSLGLAGPYSETQYF
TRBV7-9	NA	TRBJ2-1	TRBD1	TGTGCCAGCAGCTTAACCCAGGGGGACTACAATGAGCAGTTCTTC	CASSLTQGDYNEQFF
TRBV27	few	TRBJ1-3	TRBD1	TGTGCCAGCAGTTTCCCTCTCCGGGACAGGGGACACACCATATATTTT	CASSFPLRDRGHTIYF
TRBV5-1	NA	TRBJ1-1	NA	TGCGCCAGCAAGGGAGAGACTGAAGCTTTCTTT	CASKGETEAFF
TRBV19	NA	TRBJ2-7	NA	TGTGCCAGTAGATACGGACCCTCGGGGTTCTACGAGCAGTACTTC	CASRYGPSGFYEQYF
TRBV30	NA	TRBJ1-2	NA	TGTGCCTGGAGCCTCCTAGAAGGGGTCTATGGCTACACCTTC	CAWSLLEGVYGYTF
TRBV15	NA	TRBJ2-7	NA	TGTGCCACCAGCAGAGATCCTTCCTACGAGCAGTACTTC	CATSRDPSYEQYF
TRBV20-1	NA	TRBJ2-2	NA	TGCAGTGCACCGGGTCTCGGGGAGCTGTTTTTT	CSAPGLGELFF
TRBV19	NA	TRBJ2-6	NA	TGTGCCACCCCGACCGGACAGTTCGGGGCCAACGTCCTGACTTTC	CATPTGQFGANVLTF
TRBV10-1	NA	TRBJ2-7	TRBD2	TGCGCCAGCAGCGACCGGACTAGCGGAACCTACGAGCAGTACTTC	CASSDRTSGTYEQYF
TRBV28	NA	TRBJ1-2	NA	TGTGCCAGCCGTGTTGAGACAGGATCACGACCCTACACCTTC	CASRVETGSRPYTF
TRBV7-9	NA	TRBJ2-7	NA	TGTTCCAGCAGCTCATTCCCCCAAGGGGAATCCTACGAGCAGTACTTC	CSSSSFPQGESYEQYF
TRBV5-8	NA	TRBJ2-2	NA	TGTGCCAGCAGCTTTAGGATAGGGGGAACCGGGGAGCTGTTTTTT	CASSFRIGGTGELFF
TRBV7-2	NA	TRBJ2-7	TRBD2	TGTGCCAGCAGCACAACTAGCGGGGGTACCTACGAGCAGTACTTC	CASSTTSGGTYEQYF
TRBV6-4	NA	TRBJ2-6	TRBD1	TGTGCCAGCAGTTTGACAGGGGGGGGCTCTGGGGCCAACGTCCTGACTTTC	CASSLTGGGSGANVLTF
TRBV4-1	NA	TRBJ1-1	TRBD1	TGCGCCAGCAGCCACCCCGGGACAGGGTCAACTGAAGCTTTCTTT	CASSHPGTGSTEAFF
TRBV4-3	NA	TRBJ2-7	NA	TGCGCCAGCAGCCAAGATCGGACACTCTACGAGCAGTACTTC	CASSQDRTLYEQYF
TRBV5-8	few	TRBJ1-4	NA	TGTGCCAGCAGCTTAAGGGAGGCCCATGCAACTAATGAAAAACTGTTTTTT	CASSLREAHATNEKLFF